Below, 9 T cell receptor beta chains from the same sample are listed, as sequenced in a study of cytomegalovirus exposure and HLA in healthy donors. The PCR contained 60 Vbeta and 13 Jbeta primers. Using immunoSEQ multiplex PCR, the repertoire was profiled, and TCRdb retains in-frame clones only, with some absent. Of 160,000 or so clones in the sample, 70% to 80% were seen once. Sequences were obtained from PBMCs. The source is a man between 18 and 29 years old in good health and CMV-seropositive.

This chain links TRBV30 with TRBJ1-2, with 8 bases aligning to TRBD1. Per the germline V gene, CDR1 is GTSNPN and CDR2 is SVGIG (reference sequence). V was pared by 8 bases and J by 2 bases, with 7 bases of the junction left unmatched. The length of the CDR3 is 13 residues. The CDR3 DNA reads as TGTGCCCAAGGACAGGGAAGGAACTATGGCTACACCTTC. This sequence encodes CAQGQGRNYGYTF.

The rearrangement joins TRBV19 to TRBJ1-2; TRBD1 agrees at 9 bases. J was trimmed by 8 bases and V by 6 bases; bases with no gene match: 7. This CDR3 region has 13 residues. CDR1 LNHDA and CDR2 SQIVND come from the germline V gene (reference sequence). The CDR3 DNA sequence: TGTGCCAGTAGCACAGGGGGCCCTATGGGCTACACCTTC. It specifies CASSTGGPMGYTF.

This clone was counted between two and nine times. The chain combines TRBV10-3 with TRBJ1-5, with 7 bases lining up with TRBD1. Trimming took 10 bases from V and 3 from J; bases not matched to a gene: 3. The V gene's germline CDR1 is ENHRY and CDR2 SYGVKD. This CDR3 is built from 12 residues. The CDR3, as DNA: TGTGCCACCGGGACAGACAATCAGCCCCAGCATTTT. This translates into CATGTDNQPQHF.

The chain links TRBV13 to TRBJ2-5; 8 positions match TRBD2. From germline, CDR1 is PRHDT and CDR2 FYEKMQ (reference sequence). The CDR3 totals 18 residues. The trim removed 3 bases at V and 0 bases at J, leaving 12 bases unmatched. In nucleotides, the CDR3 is TGTGCCAGCAGCTTGGCCGGGACTAGTGGGGCGCACCAAGAGACCCAGTACTTC. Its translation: CASSLAGTSGAHQETQYF.

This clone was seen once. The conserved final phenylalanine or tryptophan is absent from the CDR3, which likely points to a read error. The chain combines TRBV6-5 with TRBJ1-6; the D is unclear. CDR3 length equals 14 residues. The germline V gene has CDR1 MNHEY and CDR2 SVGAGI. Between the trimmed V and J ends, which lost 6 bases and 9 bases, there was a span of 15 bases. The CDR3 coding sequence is TGTGCCAGCAGCCCGGAGTTGCTCGGTTCACCCCTCCACCTT. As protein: CASSPELLGSPLHL.

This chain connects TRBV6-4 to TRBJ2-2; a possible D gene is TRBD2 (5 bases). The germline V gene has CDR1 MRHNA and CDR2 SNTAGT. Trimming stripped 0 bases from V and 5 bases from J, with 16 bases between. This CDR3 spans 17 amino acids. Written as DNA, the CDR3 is TGTGCCAGCAGTGACTCGATGGGCGAGGGTGGAACCGGGGAGCTGTTTTTT. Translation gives CASSDSMGEGGTGELFF.

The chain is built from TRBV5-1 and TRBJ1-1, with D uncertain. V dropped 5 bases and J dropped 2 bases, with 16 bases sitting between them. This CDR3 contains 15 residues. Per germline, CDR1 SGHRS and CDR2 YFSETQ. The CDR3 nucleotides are TGCGCCAGCAGGGTGGAGACCTACGCCAACACTGAAGCTTTCTTT. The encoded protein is CASRVETYANTEAFF.

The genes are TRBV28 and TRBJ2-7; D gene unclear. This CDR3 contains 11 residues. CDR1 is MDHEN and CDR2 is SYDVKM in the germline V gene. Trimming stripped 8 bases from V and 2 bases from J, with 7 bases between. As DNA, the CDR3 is TGTGCCAGCGCAAAGCCCTACGAGCAGTACTTC. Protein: CASAKPYEQYF.

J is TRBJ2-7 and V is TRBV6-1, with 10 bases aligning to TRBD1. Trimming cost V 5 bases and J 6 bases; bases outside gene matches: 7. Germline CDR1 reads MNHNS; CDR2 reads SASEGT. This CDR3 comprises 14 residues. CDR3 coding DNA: TGTGCCAGCAGTCCGGACAGGGGGGGCTTCGAGCAGTACTTC. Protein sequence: CASSPDRGGFEQYF.